Below are 13 T cell receptor beta chains sequenced from a single sample in a study of memory CD4+ T cells and cytomegalovirus serostatus. Clones were read by immunoSEQ multiplex PCR, and TCRdb kept only the in-frame ones, dropping some. This table has about 26,000 clones, about four fifths appearing once. The sort gate was single viable CD3+CD4+CD8-CD45RO+ cells for memory CD4+ T cells. Material for sequencing was memory CD4+ T cells from blood. These receptor sequences come from an adult in good health and CMV-seronegative.

This clone was seen only a few times. The chain employs TRBV7-2 and TRBJ1-5; the match to TRBD1 covers 7 bases. V shed 5 bases and J 6 bases; nucleotides not matched to a gene: 10. The CDR3 spans 15 residues. CDR1 is SGHTA, CDR2 FQGNSA, per germline. CDR3 sequence: CASSPSQGVGQPQHF. The CDR3 region has the DNA TGTGCCAGCAGCCCCAGTCAGGGGGTGGGTCAGCCCCAGCATTTT.

This clone was recorded once. The CDR3 nucleotides are TGTGCCAGCAGCCTCCCGGGGGTCGGGGGGGCTTCCTACAATGAGCAGTTCTTC. Protein sequence: CASSLPGVGGASYNEQFF. The chain is built from TRBV11-1 and TRBJ2-1; TRBD2 agrees at 8 bases. Germline lookup yields CDR1 SGHAT and CDR2 FQDESV (reference sequence). V gave up 5 bases and J gave up 1 base; unmatched junction bases: 13. The length of the CDR3 is 18 residues.

The chain joins TRBV12-5 to TRBJ1-6; 9 bases are a match to TRBD1. CDR3 length: 15 amino acids. Looked up from germline, CDR1 is LGHNT and CDR2 is FRNRAP. The V segment lost 4 bases and the J segment 4 bases; nucleotides outside the gene matches: 2. CDR3 bases: TGTGCTAGTGGTTCGGACAGGGGTTATAATTCACCCCTCCACTTT. This translates into CASGSDRGYNSPLHF. Supplemented by reference TRBV12-5 and TRBJ1-6, the full variable domain reads DARVTQTPRHKVTEMGQEVTMRCQPILGHNTVFWYRQTMMQGLELLAYFRNRAPLDDSGMPKDRFSAEMPDATLATLKIQPSEPRDSAVYFCASGSDRGYNSPLHFGNGTRLTVT.

The rearrangement joins TRBV7-2 to TRBJ1-1; 8 bases map to TRBD1. CDR1 SGHTA and CDR2 FQGNSA come from the germline V gene. J lost 4 bases, V lost 4 bases, and 8 bases had no gene match. The CDR3 extends over 15 amino acids. The CDR3 sequence: CASSSPGGEGTEAFF. CDR3 DNA: TGTGCCAGCAGCTCTCCAGGGGGCGAGGGCACTGAAGCTTTCTTT.

The rearrangement uses TRBV5-1 and TRBJ1-3; 12 bases agree with TRBD1. V trimming: 3 bases; J trimming: 8 bases; junction bases outside the gene matches: 15. In germline, CDR1 is SGHRS, CDR2 YFSETQ. This CDR3 spans 18 amino acids. The CDR3 DNA follows: TGCGCCAGCAGCTGGGGGACAGGGGGCCCGCGGGGGAAAGACACCATATATTTT. It yields the protein CASSWGTGGPRGKDTIYF.

This sequence joins TRBV15 and TRBJ1-4; unclear D gene. CDR1 LNHNV and CDR2 YYDKDF come from the germline V gene (reference sequence). There are 14 residues in the CDR3. V was trimmed by 0 bases and J by 4 bases, leaving 6 bases between them. DNA of the CDR3: TGTGCCACCAGCAGAGATTACCTTAATGAAAAACTGTTTTTT. It specifies CATSRDYLNEKLFF.

V and J are TRBV18 and TRBJ2-2; D perhaps matches TRBD1 (5 bases). Germline V gene sequence: CDR1 KGHSH, CDR2 LQKENI. This CDR3 contains 15 residues. V was trimmed by 3 bases and J by 0 bases, leaving 8 bases between them. The CDR3: CASSPTGTNTGELFF. CDR3 DNA sequence: TGTGCCAGCTCACCCACAGGAACGAACACCGGGGAGCTGTTTTTT.

The V and J genes are TRBV11-1 and TRBJ2-3; D is perhaps TRBD2 (6 bases). Trimming took off 2 bases at V and 4 bases at J, with 13 bases between the two ends. This CDR3 is built from 15 residues. Germline loops: CDR1 SGHAT, CDR2 FQDESV (reference sequence). The CDR3 DNA is TGTGCCAGCAGCTTATCTGGCGGGGATCCAGATACGCAGTATTTT. Its translation: CASSLSGGDPDTQYF.

The chain uses TRBV2 and TRBJ1-2, with TRBD1 matching over 7 bases. Losses at the gene ends were 7 bases for V and 0 bases for J; bases not matched to a gene: 5. Germline V gene sequence: CDR1 SNHLY, CDR2 FYNNEI. The CDR3 is made up of 14 amino acids. The CDR3: CASILQGSNYGYTF. The CDR3 DNA follows: TGTGCCAGCATTTTACAGGGGTCTAACTATGGCTACACCTTC.

The V and J genes are TRBV18 and TRBJ1-3, with TRBD1 as a possible D gene (5 bases). The CDR3 has 17 residues. The V end lost 2 bases, the J end lost 6 bases, and 20 bases lay between the germline ends. Germline assignment: CDR1 KGHSH and CDR2 LQKENI. The CDR3, as DNA: TGTGCCAGCTCACCATCCCGGGGCGGGAATGGTGAAAACACCATATATTTT. Amino acid sequence: CASSPSRGGNGENTIYF.

The chain employs TRBV12-5 and TRBJ2-1, with D tentatively TRBD1 or TRBD2 (5 bases each). This CDR3 has 17 amino acids. Germline V gives CDR1 LGHNT, CDR2 FRNRAP. Trimming shortened V by 7 bases and J by 0 bases, and 19 bases separated the two germline ends. In DNA form, the CDR3 reads TGTGCTAGTGAATTGGGGGAAGTGCCTCTCTCCTACAATGAGCAGTTCTTC. Residues: CASELGEVPLSYNEQFF.

The chain carries TRBV4-3 and TRBJ1-6; D gene unclear. V was clipped by 3 bases and J by 0 bases, with 9 bases between them. This CDR3 has 16 residues. CDR1 LGHNA and CDR2 YSLEER come from the germline V gene. In DNA, the CDR3 is TGCGCCAGCAGCCACGAGGCCAGCTCCTATAATTCACCCCTCCACTTT. As protein: CASSHEASSYNSPLHF.

V gene TRBV6-5 combines with J gene TRBJ2-7; tentatively, D is TRBD2 (6 bases). The germline gives CDR1 MNHEY, CDR2 SVGAGI. The germline V and J ends were trimmed by 10 bases and 4 bases, with 14 bases remaining between them. The CDR3 is 12 residues long. CDR3 in DNA: TGTGCCACGCATAGCGGAATTTACGAGCAGTACTTC. Encoded protein: CATHSGIYEQYF.